This TCR beta chain was profiled in a study of blood T cell repertoires in COVID-19. Study-level background: COVID-19 samples collected from the United States, Italy and Spain covered acute and convalescent phases. PBMCs, B-cell-depleted T cells, or T cells provided the cDNA or gDNA that made up the material.

This CDR3 comprises 11 residues. Original handling: Amplification with reference gene primers provided the estimates of nucleated cell counts. Sequenced by immunoSEQ multiplex PCR; TCRdb stores in-frame clones only, minus some. For V, J and clone size, that table is used; D and trimming come from the DNA. Here the sample spans 200,000 to 250,000 clones, about 88% being singletons. A remark on this clone: One end of the junction does not line up with germline, which may come from a read error.

The TCR comes from a woman between 40 and 50 years old who had recovered from COVID-19. The chain is built from TRBV12-3 or TRBV12-4 and TRBJ2-7, with 8 nucleotides matching TRBD2. The specimen sequenced was peripheral blood. CDR3 amino acids: CASSREGVEDF. The CDR3 nucleotides read TGTGCCAGCAGCCGGGAGGGGGTGGAGGACTTC.